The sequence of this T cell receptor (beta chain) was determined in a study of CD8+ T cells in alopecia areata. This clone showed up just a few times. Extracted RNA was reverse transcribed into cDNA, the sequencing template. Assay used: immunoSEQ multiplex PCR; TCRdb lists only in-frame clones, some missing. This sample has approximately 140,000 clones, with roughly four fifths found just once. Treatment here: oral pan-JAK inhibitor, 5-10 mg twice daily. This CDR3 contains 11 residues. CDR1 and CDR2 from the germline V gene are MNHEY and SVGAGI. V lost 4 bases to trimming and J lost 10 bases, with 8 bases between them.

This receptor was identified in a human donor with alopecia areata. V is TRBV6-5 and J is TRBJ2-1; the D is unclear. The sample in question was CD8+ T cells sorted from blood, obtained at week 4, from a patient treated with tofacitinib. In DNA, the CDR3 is TGTGCCAGCAGTTGGTCCCACGAGCAGTTCTTC. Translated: CASSWSHEQFF.